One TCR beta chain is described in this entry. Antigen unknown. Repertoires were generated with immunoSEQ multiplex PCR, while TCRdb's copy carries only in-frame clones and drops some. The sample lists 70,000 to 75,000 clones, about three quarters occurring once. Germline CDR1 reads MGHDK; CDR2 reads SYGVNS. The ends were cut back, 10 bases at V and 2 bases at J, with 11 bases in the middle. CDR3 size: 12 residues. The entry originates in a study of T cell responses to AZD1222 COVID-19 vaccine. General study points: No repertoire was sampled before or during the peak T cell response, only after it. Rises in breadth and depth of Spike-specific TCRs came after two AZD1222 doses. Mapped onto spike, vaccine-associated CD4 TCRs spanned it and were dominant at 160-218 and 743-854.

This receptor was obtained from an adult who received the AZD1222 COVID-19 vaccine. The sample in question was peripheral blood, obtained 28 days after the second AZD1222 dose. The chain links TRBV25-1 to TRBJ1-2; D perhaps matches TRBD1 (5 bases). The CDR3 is CATRGGNYGYTF. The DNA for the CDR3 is TGTGCCACCCGTGGGGGGAACTATGGCTACACCTTC.